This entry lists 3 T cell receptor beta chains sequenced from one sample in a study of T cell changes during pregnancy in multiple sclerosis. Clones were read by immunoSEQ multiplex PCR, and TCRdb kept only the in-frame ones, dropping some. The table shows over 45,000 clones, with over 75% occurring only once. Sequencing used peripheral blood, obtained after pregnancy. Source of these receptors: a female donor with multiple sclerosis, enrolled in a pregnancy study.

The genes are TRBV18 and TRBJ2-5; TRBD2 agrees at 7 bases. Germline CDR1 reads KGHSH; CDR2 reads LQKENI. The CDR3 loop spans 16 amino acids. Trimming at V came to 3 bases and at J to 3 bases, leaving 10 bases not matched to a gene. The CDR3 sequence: CASSPPRGSLKETQYF. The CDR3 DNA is TGTGCCAGCTCACCCCCACGCGGGAGTCTAAAAGAGACCCAGTACTTC. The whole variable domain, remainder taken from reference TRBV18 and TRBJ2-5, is NAGVMQNPRHLVRRRGQEARLRCSPMKGHSHVYWYRQLPEEGLKFMVYLQKENIIDESGMPKERFSAEFPKEGPSILRIQQVVRGDSAAYFCASSPPRGSLKETQYFGPGTRLLVL.

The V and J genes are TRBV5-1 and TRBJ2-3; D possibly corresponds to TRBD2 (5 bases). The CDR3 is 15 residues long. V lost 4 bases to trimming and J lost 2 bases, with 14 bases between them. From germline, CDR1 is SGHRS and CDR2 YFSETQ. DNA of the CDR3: TGCGCCAGCAGCCCAGCGGCCCCTAACACAGATACGCAGTATTTT. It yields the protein CASSPAAPNTDTQYF.

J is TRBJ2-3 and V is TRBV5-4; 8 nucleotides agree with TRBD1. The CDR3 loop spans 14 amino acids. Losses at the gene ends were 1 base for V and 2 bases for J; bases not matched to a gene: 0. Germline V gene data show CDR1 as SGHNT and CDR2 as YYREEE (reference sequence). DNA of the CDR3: TGTGCCAGCAGCTTGCAGGGGGCCACAGATACGCAGTATTTT. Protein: CASSLQGATDTQYF.